Listed here are 14 T cell receptor beta chains from one sample, sequenced in a study of CD8+CD57+ T cells in acquired aplastic anemia. Genomic DNA, serving as template, underwent TCR beta VDJ and CDR3 profiling. In TCRdb, the reads were re-called with MiXCR into one record per CDR3 protein. The table has roughly 130,000 distinct CDR3 sequences, roughly 50% seen once; the top ten hold roughly 2.6%. Sequencing used sorted CD4+, CD8+, or CD8+CD57+ T cells (not recorded which) from PBMCs. These TCRs come from a human donor in good health, serving as a control.

To note about this clonotype: One end of the junction varies from germline; a read error may be responsible. The genes are TRBV6-1 and TRBJ1-6, with D perhaps matching TRBD1 (5 bases). The CDR3 length is 17 residues. Germline loops: CDR1 MNHNS, CDR2 SASEGT. CDR3 bases: TGTGCCAGCAGTGAAGCGCAGGGCCGGGCCTATGATTCACCCCTCTACTTT. Amino acids: CASSEAQGRAYDSPLYF.

V is TRBV24-1 and J is TRBJ1-1, with D unresolved. Trimming left V 3 bases short and J 4 bases short, with 11 bases between. Germline assignment: CDR1 KGHDR and CDR2 SFDVKD. The CDR3 has 14 amino acids. This CDR3 is CATSDERLPTEAFF. CDR3 coding DNA: TGTGCCACCAGTGATGAACGGCTTCCCACTGAAGCTTTCTTT.

The chain is built from TRBV6-1 and TRBJ2-7; D is unresolved. V gave up 3 bases and J gave up 4 bases, with 4 bases separating them. CDR3 length equals 11 residues. Germline V gene sequence: CDR1 MNHNS, CDR2 SASEGT. The CDR3 here is CASSERYEQYF. The CDR3 coding sequence is TGTGCCAGCAGTGAGCGGTACGAGCAGTACTTC.

In this sample, this clonotype turned up many times. This chain joins TRBV20-1 and TRBJ1-3; D is uncertain. The germline CDR1 and CDR2 sequences are DFQATT and SNEGSKA (reference sequence). This CDR3 contains 13 residues. With 3 bases removed from V and 2 bases from J, the gap between germline ends came to 8 bases. CDR3 sequence reads: CSASRVAGNTIYF. The CDR3 region has the DNA TGCAGTGCTAGTCGGGTAGCTGGAAACACCATATATTTT.

J is TRBJ2-3 and V is TRBV4-2, with 12 bases identical to TRBD2. Germline CDR1 reads LGHNA; CDR2 reads YNFKEQ. V lost 1 base and J lost 1; bases outside the gene matches: 9. This CDR3 region has 19 residues. The CDR3 DNA follows: TGTGCCAGCAGCCAAGGAGCTAGCGGGGGGGCATTTCGCACAGATACGCAGTATTTT. The encoded protein is CASSQGASGGAFRTDTQYF.

V gene TRBV10-1 combines with J gene TRBJ2-5, with TRBD1 identical over 10 bases. The CDR3 runs to 14 residues. Per germline, CDR1 WNHNN and CDR2 SYGVQD (reference sequence). After removal of 4 bases from V and 3 bases from J, the junction contained 2 bases not matched to a gene. The CDR3: CASSVGTGEETQYF. DNA of the CDR3: TGCGCCAGCAGTGTTGGGACAGGGGAAGAGACCCAGTACTTC.

A few counts support this clonotype. The V and J genes are TRBV20-1 and TRBJ1-6, with 7 bases fitting TRBD1. The CDR3 totals 13 residues. V was clipped by 7 bases and J by 3 bases; unmatched bases: 3. From germline, CDR1 is DFQATT and CDR2 SNEGSKA (reference sequence). In nucleotides, the CDR3 is TGCAGTGGCGGGGACAGCTATAATTCACCCCTCCACTTT. Amino acid sequence: CSGGDSYNSPLHF.

Comments on this clonotype: A much larger clone lies a single base off, so this may be a read error. The chain combines TRBV3-1 with TRBJ2-3; D gene unclear. The CDR3 sequence is 12 residues long. Per germline, CDR1 LGHDT and CDR2 YNNKEL (reference sequence). In DNA form, the CDR3 reads TGTGCCAGCAGCGCGTACACAGATACGCAGTGTTTT. Translation gives CASSAYTDTQCF.

This clonotype was detected only once. This chain connects TRBV7-9 to TRBJ2-7; 10 bases line up with TRBD2. Trimming at V came to 3 bases and at J to 2 bases, leaving 4 bases not matched to a gene. The germline V gene has CDR1 SEHNR and CDR2 FQNEAQ (reference sequence). This CDR3 is 15 amino acids long. The DNA of the CDR3 is TGTGCCAGCAGCTTTTTCAGCGGGGGGGCCTACGAGCAGTACTTC. Translation: CASSFFSGGAYEQYF.

This clonotype was picked up one time. The V and J genes are TRBV25-1 and TRBJ1-1; a weak D match, TRBD1 (6 bases). Germline V lookup: CDR1 MGHDK, CDR2 SYGVNS. CDR3 length equals 15 residues. V lost 1 base to trimming and J lost 0 bases, with 9 bases between them. The CDR3: CASSELGGLNTEAFF. CDR3 nucleotide sequence: TGTGCCAGCAGTGAATTGGGGGGCTTGAACACTGAAGCTTTCTTT. Combining the CDR3 with reference TRBV25-1 and TRBJ1-1 gives the whole variable domain EADIYQTPRYLVIGTGKKITLECSQTMGHDKMYWYQQDPGMELHLIHYSYGVNSTEKGDLSSESTVSRIRTEHFPLTLESARPSHTSQYLCASSELGGLNTEAFFGQGTRLTVV.

In its sample, this clonotype was seen many times. The rearrangement links TRBV7-9 to TRBJ2-5, with D perhaps TRBD1 or TRBD2 (5 bases each). CDR3 length: 14 amino acids. Germline V gene data show CDR1 as SEHNR and CDR2 as FQNEAQ (reference sequence). The germline V and J ends were trimmed by 2 bases and 5 bases, with 12 bases remaining between them. The CDR3 spells CASSLTGLGETQYF. The CDR3 coding sequence is TGTGCCAGCAGCTTAACGGGGCTAGGGGAGACCCAGTACTTC.

The chain employs TRBV29-1 and TRBJ1-2; no clear D gene. Trimming cost V 4 bases and J 1 base, with 16 bases left between them. Per germline, CDR1 SQVTM and CDR2 ANQGSEA. The CDR3 totals 15 residues. In DNA, the CDR3 is TGCAGCGTTGGAGATCGACAAGACCTTAACTATGGCTACACCTTC. Protein: CSVGDRQDLNYGYTF.

The chain has TRBV9 and TRBJ2-7, with D perhaps being TRBD1 or TRBD2 (5 bases each). Per the germline V gene, CDR1 is SGDLS and CDR2 is YYNGEE. Trimming shortened V by 0 bases and J by 0 bases, and 10 bases separated the two germline ends. This CDR3 region has 15 residues. CDR3 coding DNA: TGTGCCAGCAGCGTAGGGGCCGGGACCTCCTACGAGCAGTACTTC. This gives the protein CASSVGAGTSYEQYF.

The chain combines TRBV19 with TRBJ2-3; TRBD2 matches at 15 bases. J lost 9 bases, V lost 9 bases, and 13 bases had no gene match. Per germline, CDR1 LNHDA and CDR2 SQIVND (reference sequence). The CDR3 spans 16 residues. CDR3: CASLPGLAGGGGTQYF. The CDR3 DNA reads TGTGCCAGCCTCCCGGGACTAGCGGGGGGAGGAGGGACGCAGTATTTT.